The sequence of this T cell receptor beta chain was determined in a study of blood T cell repertoires in COVID-19. As for the study in general: The origin of the acute and convalescent COVID-19 samples was the United States, Italy and Spain. T cells, B-cell-depleted T cells, or PBMCs supplied cDNA or gDNA.

CDR3 length equals 15 residues. The V end was cut by 5 bases, the J end by 4 bases, with 17 bases between. The germline V gene encodes CDR1 SGHVS and CDR2 FQNEAQ. TCRdb's copy holds only in-frame clones and misses some; the assay was immunoSEQ multiplex PCR. The sample carries 180,000 or so clones, roughly 89% recorded once. This clone was recorded a few times. The chain recombines TRBV7-8 with TRBJ1-2; TRBD1 is a possible D gene (5 bases). This clonotype was sampled from a man aged 18 to 35 with active or convalescent COVID-19. Sequencing was performed on peripheral blood. As DNA, the CDR3 is TGTGCCAGCAGCCCCTCAATCACCAGGGTCTATGGCTACACCTTC. Protein product: CASSPSITRVYGYTF.